The 2 T cell receptor beta chains listed next were all sequenced from one sample in a study of blood T cell repertoires in COVID-19 (dated by TCRdb to the early 2020s). Library generation was performed with the immunoSEQ multiplex PCR assay. Drawn from immuneACCESS, this table holds only the in-frame rearrangements with V and J called that TCRdb kept. Clones are partly lost; checked studies trace under half to an unresolved V gene and leave the rest unexplained. For this sample there are over 40,000 clones; 83% appear just once. 16% of the sample goes to the ten largest clones. The sample consisted of peripheral blood. The receptors here all came from a man aged 40-49 years with acute or convalescent COVID-19.

In its sample, this clone was seen a few times. V usage is TRBV7-6 and J usage is TRBJ1-5; 8 bases map to TRBD1. After removal of 5 bases from V and 4 bases from J, the junction contained 7 bases not matched to a gene. The CDR3 covers 15 residues. CDR1 is SGHVS, CDR2 FNYEAQ, per germline. CDR3 coding DNA: TGTGCCAGCAGCCGAGGACAGGGAGTGAATCAGCCCCAGCATTTT. It translates to CASSRGQGVNQPQHF.

This clone came up once. This chain connects TRBV27 to TRBJ2-2, with 8 bases fitting TRBD2. CDR3 size: 14 residues. Germline CDR1 and CDR2: MNHEY and SMNVEV (reference sequence). With V trimmed by 6 bases and J by 6 bases, 6 bases remained unmatched. Written as DNA, the CDR3 is TGTGCCAGCAGCCCGATTAGCGGGGCCGGGGAGCTGTTTTTT. Residues: CASSPISGAGELFF.